Below are 27 T cell receptor beta chains sequenced from a single sample in a study of cytomegalovirus exposure and HLA in healthy donors. PCR primers comprised 60 Vbeta and 13 Jbeta primers. Using immunoSEQ multiplex PCR, the repertoire was profiled, and TCRdb retains in-frame clones only, with some absent. The sample holds about 160,000 clones; 60% to 80% are singletons and the top ten take more than 3%. Sequenced: PBMCs. These receptors were taken from a man aged 25-45 years in good health and CMV-seropositive.

The V and J genes are TRBV5-1 and TRBJ2-1, with TRBD1 matching over 9 bases. V trimming: 7 bases; J trimming: 5 bases; junction bases outside the gene matches: 10. In germline, CDR1 is SGHRS, CDR2 YFSETQ. The CDR3 totals 15 residues. The CDR3 loop is CASEGWGQGNNEQFF. As DNA, the CDR3 is TGCGCCAGCGAGGGGTGGGGACAGGGTAACAATGAGCAGTTCTTC.

The chain recombines TRBV19 with TRBJ1-1; 7 bases match TRBD1. The CDR3 consists of 15 residues. Unmatched junction bases numbered 5, after V lost 4 bases and J lost 0 bases. The V gene's germline CDR1 is LNHDA and CDR2 SQIVND (reference sequence). As DNA, the CDR3 is TGTGCCAGTAGTAGACACAGGGGTTTGAACACTGAAGCTTTCTTT. Its protein is CASSRHRGLNTEAFF. The full variable domain, in which reference TRBV19 and TRBJ1-1 provide the parts outside the CDR3, is DGGITQSPKYLFRKEGQNVTLSCEQNLNHDAMYWYRQDPGQGLRLIYYSQIVNDFQKGDIAEGYSVSREKKESFPLTVTSAQKNPTAFYLCASSRHRGLNTEAFFGQGTRLTVV.

This chain joins TRBV5-4 and TRBJ2-3; D uncertain. Germline loops: CDR1 SGHNT, CDR2 YYREEE (reference sequence). The length of the CDR3 is 16 residues. V was pared by 4 bases and J by 2 bases, with 17 bases between. The CDR3 DNA reads as TGTGCCAGCAGCCCGACCCTAGTTGGGTCCACAGATACGCAGTATTTT. It encodes CASSPTLVGSTDTQYF.

The chain uses TRBV13 and TRBJ2-7; TRBD2 agrees at 8 bases. Trimming removed 3 bases from V and 6 bases from J; junction bases left unmatched: 10. Germline V gene lookup returns CDR1 PRHDT and CDR2 FYEKMQ (reference sequence). CDR3 length: 15 residues. The CDR3 DNA follows: TGTGCCAGCAGCTTCGAGCGGGGGCCCCCTCGCGAGCAGTACTTC. Translated: CASSFERGPPREQYF.

V usage is TRBV7-2 and J usage is TRBJ2-7; TRBD1 matches 9 bases. The length of the CDR3 is 15 residues. Germline CDR1 reads SGHTA; CDR2 reads FQGNSA. V trimming: 4 bases; J trimming: 3 bases; junction bases outside the gene matches: 7. The DNA of the CDR3 is TGTGCCAGCAGCTCGACCGGGACAGGGATCTACGAGCAGTACTTC. Protein: CASSSTGTGIYEQYF.

The CDR3 sequence: CASSKGTGAVSTEAFF. The CDR3 nucleotides read TGTGCCAGCAGCAAGGGGACAGGGGCGGTATCTACTGAAGCTTTCTTT. The chain couples TRBV21-1 to TRBJ1-1; TRBD1, as called in the table, went unchecked against the DNA. TRBV21-1 is a pseudogene. There are 16 residues in the CDR3.

V and J are TRBV2 and TRBJ2-7; D gene uncertain. The CDR3 has 13 residues. CDR1 and CDR2 (germline): SNHLY, FYNNEI. V lost 6 bases and J 2 bases, leaving 11 bases between the germline ends. The CDR3 here is CASRNRITYEQYF. The CDR3 nucleotides are TGTGCCAGCAGAAACAGAATAACCTACGAGCAGTACTTC.

The V call is TRBV5-1, the J call TRBJ2-1; 9 positions agree with TRBD2. CDR1 is SGHRS and CDR2 is YFSETQ in the germline V gene. This CDR3 spans 15 amino acids. After removal of 3 bases from V and 5 bases from J, the junction contained 6 bases not matched to a gene. In DNA, the CDR3 is TGCGCCAGCAGCTGGGACGCGGGGGGGGACAATGAGCAGTTCTTC. Protein: CASSWDAGGDNEQFF.

This chain connects TRBV7-2 to TRBJ1-4; 10 bases match TRBD1. The germline V gene has CDR1 SGHTA and CDR2 FQGNSA. V dropped 4 bases and J dropped 8; count of bases not matched to a gene: 7. The CDR3 loop spans 15 amino acids. As DNA, the CDR3 is TGTGCCAGCAGCTCGTCCGGGACAGGGGACGAAAAACTGTTTTTT. Translating it yields CASSSSGTGDEKLFF. Looking up the rest from reference TRBV7-2 and TRBJ1-4 gives the full variable domain: GAGVSQSPSNKVTEKGKDVELRCDPISGHTALYWYRQSLGQGLEFLIYFQGNSAPDKSGLPSDRFSAERTGGSVSTLTIQRTQQEDSAVYLCASSSSGTGDEKLFFGSGTQLSVL.

V gene TRBV6-5 combines with J gene TRBJ1-6; a weak D match, TRBD1 (6 bases). Looked up from germline, CDR1 is MNHEY and CDR2 is SVGAGI. V was clipped by 6 bases and J by 9 bases, with 12 bases between them. This CDR3 has 13 amino acids. CDR3 residues: CASSTGISSPLHF. In DNA form, the CDR3 reads TGTGCCAGCAGCACAGGGATCAGTTCACCCCTCCACTTT.

The CDR3 bases are TGCGCCAGCAGCACAACGAGCGGGGGGCTTTACAATGAGCAGTTCTTC. Its translation is CASSTTSGGLYNEQFF. The chain carries TRBV5-1 and TRBJ2-1; TRBD2 aligns across 9 bases. V lost 4 bases and J lost 4; bases outside the gene matches: 9. The germline CDR1 and CDR2 sequences are SGHRS and YFSETQ. There are 16 residues in the CDR3.

V gene TRBV5-4 combines with J gene TRBJ2-5; weak D call: TRBD1 (6 bases). The J call may be incorrect, as the DNA end agrees better with TRBJ2-7. The CDR3 is 13 amino acids. Germline V CDR1 and CDR2: SGHNT, YYREEE (reference sequence). The CDR3, as DNA: TGTGCCAGCAGCTTGACAGGGTCCTACGAGCAGTACTTC. Translation: CASSLTGSYEQYF.

The chain employs TRBV28 and TRBJ2-3; 10 bases agree with TRBD2. CDR1 and CDR2 (germline): MDHEN, SYDVKM. The V gene end was trimmed by 3 bases and the J gene end by 4 bases; junction bases not matched to a gene: 4. The CDR3 runs to 15 residues. The CDR3 DNA follows: TGTGCCAGCAGTTTTTCTAGCGGGGGTTCAGATACGCAGTATTTT. This sequence encodes CASSFSSGGSDTQYF.

The chain carries TRBV6-6 and TRBJ2-2; 7 positions match TRBD1. Germline V gives CDR1 MNHNY, CDR2 SVGAGI (reference sequence). Trimming removed 8 bases from V and 6 bases from J; junction bases left unmatched: 6. This CDR3 has 13 amino acids. This CDR3 is CASGTAVSGELFF. CDR3 sequence (DNA): TGTGCCAGCGGGACAGCAGTTTCCGGGGAGCTGTTTTTT.

V gene TRBV9 combines with J gene TRBJ2-7; no reliable D call. Germline CDR1 reads SGDLS; CDR2 reads YYNGEE. The CDR3 sequence is 15 residues long. V dropped 0 bases and J dropped 2 bases, with 12 bases sitting between them. In nucleotides, the CDR3 is TGTGCCAGCAGCGTAGGGGCGAGCAATACCTACGAGCAGTACTTC. Encoded protein: CASSVGASNTYEQYF.

V gene TRBV19 combines with J gene TRBJ2-7; 7 bases are shared with TRBD2. The CDR3 covers 14 residues. V lost 7 bases to trimming and J lost 2 bases; unmatched junction nucleotides: 8. Germline-derived CDR1 and CDR2 are LNHDA and SQIVND (reference sequence). The DNA for the CDR3 is TGTGCCAGTAAAGGGGAGGGGCTTCCCTACGAGCAGTACTTC. Translated: CASKGEGLPYEQYF.

The chain couples TRBV2 to TRBJ2-7; 7 positions match TRBD2. Germline V gene lookup returns CDR1 SNHLY and CDR2 FYNNEI. This CDR3 is 14 amino acids long. Trimming cost V 5 bases and J 6 bases; bases outside gene matches: 10. CDR3 amino acids: CASSPLAGDSEQYF. CDR3 nucleotides: TGTGCCAGCAGTCCCTTGGCGGGGGACTCCGAGCAGTACTTC.

This chain links TRBV18 with TRBJ2-5; possibly TRBD2 for D (7 bases). There are 13 residues in the CDR3. Trimming removed 6 bases from V and 2 bases from J, with 10 bases in between. Germline CDR1 is KGHSH and CDR2 is LQKENI. The DNA of the CDR3 is TGTGCCAGCTCGGGGGGGCCTCAAGAGACCCAGTACTTC. Its translation: CASSGGPQETQYF.

The rearrangement links TRBV6-1 to TRBJ1-1, with 11 bases lining up with TRBD1. V lost 6 bases and J lost 5; bases outside the gene matches: 2. The CDR3 has 13 amino acids. Germline V gene sequence: CDR1 MNHNS, CDR2 SASEGT. CDR3 amino acids: CASRGQGETEAFF. In DNA form, the CDR3 reads TGTGCCAGCAGGGGACAGGGGGAGACTGAAGCTTTCTTT.

The sample holds one count of this clone. The chain is built from TRBV27 and TRBJ2-1; D possibly corresponds to TRBD1 (7 bases). Trimming took 7 bases from V and 2 from J, leaving 27 bases between them. The CDR3 covers 19 residues. Germline assignment: CDR1 MNHEY and CDR2 SMNVEV (reference sequence). CDR3 sequence (DNA): TGTGCCAGCACCCGAATGCCCCCGGTGGCAGGGGGGACCTACAATGAGCAGTTCTTC. This gives the protein CASTRMPPVAGGTYNEQFF.

This clone was detected a few times. The chain carries TRBV28 and TRBJ1-1; TRBD1 is a possible D gene (6 bases). Germline-derived CDR1 and CDR2 are MDHEN and SYDVKM. The ends were cut back, 6 bases at V and 1 base at J, with 18 bases in the middle. The CDR3 sequence is 16 residues long. As DNA, the CDR3 is TGTGCCAGCAGCACTCGAATCGGACAGAGGAACACTGAAGCTTTCTTT. Its translation is CASSTRIGQRNTEAFF.

The chain combines TRBV4-3 with TRBJ1-4, with TRBD1 identical over 11 bases. Per germline, CDR1 LGHNA and CDR2 YSLEER. This CDR3 is 16 amino acids long. V was clipped by 4 bases and J by 7 bases; unmatched bases: 8. CDR3 bases: TGCGCCAGCAGCCGCAACGGACAGGGGGCGAGTGAAAAACTGTTTTTT. Translated: CASSRNGQGASEKLFF.

This clone was seen a few times. This rearrangement joins TRBV25-1 to TRBJ2-3, with 7 bases matching TRBD2. CDR1 MGHDK and CDR2 SYGVNS come from the germline V gene. The CDR3 loop spans 15 amino acids. The V gene end was trimmed by 6 bases and the J gene end by 2 bases; junction bases not matched to a gene: 8. The CDR3 DNA sequence: TGTGCCAGCAGCCACGGGGGGTGGTACACAGATACGCAGTATTTT. Translation: CASSHGGWYTDTQYF. The full variable domain, rest sourced from reference TRBV25-1 and TRBJ2-3, is EADIYQTPRYLVIGTGKKITLECSQTMGHDKMYWYQQDPGMELHLIHYSYGVNSTEKGDLSSESTVSRIRTEHFPLTLESARPSHTSQYLCASSHGGWYTDTQYFGPGTRLTVL.

The chain links TRBV25-1 to TRBJ2-3; 9 bases are a match to TRBD2. The CDR3 sequence is 16 residues long. After removal of 1 base from V and 4 bases from J, the junction contained 6 bases not matched to a gene. Germline V gene sequence: CDR1 MGHDK, CDR2 SYGVNS. The CDR3 DNA follows: TGTGCCAGCAGTGAATCGAGCGGGGGGACCGCAGATACGCAGTATTTT. It specifies CASSESSGGTADTQYF.

This clone was recorded a few times. The chain combines TRBV7-8 with TRBJ2-7, with TRBD1 identical over 9 bases. This CDR3 spans 15 amino acids. After removal of 5 bases from V and 2 bases from J, the junction contained 7 bases not matched to a gene. The V gene's germline CDR1 is SGHVS and CDR2 FQNEAQ. This chain's CDR3 is CASSDPGQGAYEQYF. The CDR3 DNA is TGTGCCAGCAGCGACCCGGGACAGGGCGCCTACGAGCAGTACTTC.

This clone was seen a single time. This chain joins TRBV2 and TRBJ2-2, with D possibly TRBD2 on 5 matching bases. V lost 1 base and J lost 4, with 10 bases in between. The CDR3 has 15 amino acids. Looked up from germline, CDR1 is SNHLY and CDR2 is FYNNEI. The CDR3 region is CASSEERSSTGELFF. In DNA form, the CDR3 reads TGTGCCAGCAGTGAAGAGCGGTCTAGCACCGGGGAGCTGTTTTTT.

V and J are TRBV7-9 and TRBJ2-7; 12 bases align to TRBD2. V was clipped by 5 bases and J by 7 bases; unmatched bases: 6. Germline assignment: CDR1 SEHNR and CDR2 FQNEAQ (reference sequence). The CDR3 has 14 residues. As DNA, the CDR3 is TGTGCCAGCAGCGCACCGGGACTAGCGGGTGAGCAGTACTTC. Translated: CASSAPGLAGEQYF.